The rows below give T cell receptor beta chains drawn from one sample of a study of T cells in Graves' hyperthyroidism and ophthalmopathy. MiXCR, run by TCRdb on the multiplex PCR reads, gives a single entry per CDR3 protein. This table has about 610,000 distinct CDR3 sequences, approximately 15% appearing once. Specimen: blood. These receptors were obtained from a woman between 40 and 50 years old with Graves' ophthalmopathy. Both conserved end residues are part of each CDR3. Fields, in order: V gene, J gene, D gene, CDR3 protein. A D gene is named only where the DNA matches it firmly.

TRBV3-1	TRBJ1-4	.	CASSHRQANEKLFF
TRBV20-1	TRBJ2-4	TRBD1	CSARAPRQGNIQYF
TRBV7-6	TRBJ2-2	TRBD1	CASSLDTGANTGELFF
TRBV20-1	TRBJ2-3	.	CSAREQRRATDTQYF
TRBV12-3/TRBV12-4	TRBJ2-1	TRBD1	CASSGTGGRDEQFF
TRBV18	TRBJ1-5	.	CASSPQGSNQPQHF
TRBV7-9	TRBJ1-2	TRBD1	CASSSETGSHNYGYTF
TRBV6-1	TRBJ1-2	TRBD1	CASTGDYGYTF
TRBV5-1	TRBJ2-1	TRBD2	CASSLLAGGPYEQFF
TRBV7-8	TRBJ2-3	.	CASSLAITDTQYF
TRBV29-1	TRBJ2-5	TRBD1	CSVAQGDWGETQYF
TRBV6-1	TRBJ2-2	.	CASSDVGDTGELFF
TRBV18	TRBJ2-2	TRBD1	CASSQGQAEGELFF
TRBV20-1	TRBJ2-3	.	CSARTGTTRTDTQYF
TRBV5-1	TRBJ2-5	TRBD1	CASSKSPTGVAETQYF
TRBV7-9	TRBJ2-3	.	CASAPSDTQYF
TRBV11-2	TRBJ2-3	.	CASSLVASSGTDTQYF
TRBV27	TRBJ2-1	TRBD2	CASSPSSGPYNEQFF
TRBV28	TRBJ1-4	.	CASALRATNEKLFF
TRBV20-1	TRBJ2-5	TRBD1	CSAMTGSVETQYF
TRBV7-3	TRBJ2-5	TRBD2	CASSLTSGGITTQYF
TRBV7-3	TRBJ2-7	TRBD1	CASRIQGRTYEQYF
TRBV30	TRBJ1-6	.	CASDTHYNSPLHF
TRBV11-2	TRBJ1-4	.	CASSFSGAEKLFF
TRBV7-9	TRBJ1-4	.	CASSWAWDLTNEKLFF
TRBV6-5	TRBJ1-2	TRBD1	CASSYYPPGTGGYGYTF
TRBV5-6	TRBJ2-7	TRBD1	CASSSRTGDPSYEQYF
TRBV3-1	TRBJ2-2	TRBD2	CASSLTAGRVGELFF
TRBV7-2	TRBJ2-3	TRBD2	CASSISGGAADTQYF
TRBV14	TRBJ2-2	TRBD2	CASSLLTSGDYTGELFF
TRBV20-1	TRBJ2-1	TRBD2	CSAVTGTSSYNEQFF
TRBV24-1	TRBJ2-2	TRBD1	CATSVSGDRASGELFF
TRBV5-1	TRBJ2-5	.	CASTSSGSEETQYF
TRBV7-8	TRBJ1-1	.	CASSLVSQGDLMNTEAFF
TRBV18	TRBJ1-1	TRBD1	CASSPDRDSEAFF
TRBV2	TRBJ2-1	TRBD1	CASSADRANEQFF
TRBV4-2	TRBJ2-2	.	CASTLEPLNTGELFF
TRBV3-1	TRBJ2-2	TRBD2	CASSRLAGGASTGELFF
TRBV5-1	TRBJ1-2	TRBD1	CASSLAHRTGASNYGYTF
TRBV19	TRBJ2-1	TRBD1	CASSLHLPGTGAYNEQFF
TRBV12-3/TRBV12-4	TRBJ1-1	.	CASSSGLYTEAFF
TRBV7-9	TRBJ1-1	TRBD1	CASSDRVEPPEAFF
TRBV2	TRBJ2-1	TRBD2	CASSGERGLYNEQFF
TRBV28	TRBJ1-1	.	CASSPTGWNTEAFF
TRBV6-1	TRBJ1-2	.	CASSELYGYTF
TRBV2	TRBJ1-4	.	CASRATTTNEKLFF
TRBV30	TRBJ2-7	.	CAWRRRGDYEQYF
TRBV18	TRBJ2-1	TRBD1	CASSPPTGQRFF
TRBV28	TRBJ2-3	TRBD1	CASRPGQGETDTQYF
TRBV20-1	TRBJ2-7	TRBD2	CSAYTSGGPTYEQYF
TRBV3-1	TRBJ2-3	.	CASSQETGGDTDTQYF
TRBV28	TRBJ1-2	.	CASSLRRDYGYTF
TRBV24-1	TRBJ1-5	.	CATSDLVQGSNQPQHF
TRBV6-1	TRBJ2-1	.	CASSGWGPTYNEQFF
TRBV3-1	TRBJ1-2	.	CASSSDGEMYGYTF
TRBV20-1	TRBJ1-4	.	CSARMRGVEEKLFF
TRBV7-8	TRBJ1-3	.	CASSLIRTDSGNTIYF
TRBV2	TRBJ1-2	.	CASRGWANYGYTF
TRBV5-1	TRBJ2-7	.	CASSLGGSGPSYEQYF